The sequence of this TCR beta chain was determined in a study of early stage breast cancer tumors. Study as a whole: ER+/PR+/HER2- status applied to about 70% of the 16 invasive breast tumors.

Study outcomes and limitations: Tumors had approximately 2.5-fold higher T cell density than normal breast.

About this clone itself: The antigen remains undetermined.

The method was immunoSEQ multiplex PCR; TCRdb's version includes in-frame clones alone and lacks a portion of them. The data hold about 19,000 clones, with 65% to 85% observed a single time. CDR1 is SQVTM, CDR2 ANQGSEA, per germline. With V trimmed by 4 bases and J by 3 bases, 0 bases remained unmatched. The CDR3 spans 13 residues. The V and J genes are TRBV29-1 and TRBJ2-6; 7 nucleotides match TRBD1. The clonotype comes from a person in their 70s with breast cancer. Source material: blood. The DNA of the CDR3 is TGCAGCGTTGGACAGGGTGGGGCCAACGTCCTGACTTTC. Its protein product is CSVGQGGANVLTF.